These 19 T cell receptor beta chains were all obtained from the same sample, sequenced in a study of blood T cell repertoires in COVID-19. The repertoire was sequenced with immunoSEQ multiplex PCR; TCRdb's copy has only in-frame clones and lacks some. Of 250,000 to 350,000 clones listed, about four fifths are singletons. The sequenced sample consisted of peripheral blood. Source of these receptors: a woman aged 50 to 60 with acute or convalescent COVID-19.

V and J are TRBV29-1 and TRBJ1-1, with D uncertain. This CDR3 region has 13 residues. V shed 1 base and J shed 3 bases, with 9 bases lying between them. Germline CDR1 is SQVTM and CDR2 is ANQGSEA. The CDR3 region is CSVEGGSYTEAFF. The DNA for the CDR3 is TGCAGCGTTGAAGGCGGCTCCTACACTGAAGCTTTCTTT.

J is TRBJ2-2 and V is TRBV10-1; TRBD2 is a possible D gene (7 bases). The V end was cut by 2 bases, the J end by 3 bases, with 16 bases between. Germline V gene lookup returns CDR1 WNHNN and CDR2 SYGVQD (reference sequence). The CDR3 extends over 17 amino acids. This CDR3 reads CASSEGRGGQDTGELFF. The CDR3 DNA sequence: TGCGCCAGCAGTGAGGGGAGGGGGGGCCAGGACACCGGGGAGCTGTTTTTT.

CDR3 in DNA: TGCAGTGCTAGTTTGGAGGCGAGGGGCACAGATACGCAGTATTTT. The encoded protein is CSASLEARGTDTQYF. This chain connects TRBV20-1 to TRBJ2-3; maybe TRBD2 (5 bases). The CDR3 spans 15 residues. Trimming cost V 3 bases and J 1 base, with 14 bases left between them. Germline CDR1 is DFQATT and CDR2 is SNEGSKA (reference sequence).

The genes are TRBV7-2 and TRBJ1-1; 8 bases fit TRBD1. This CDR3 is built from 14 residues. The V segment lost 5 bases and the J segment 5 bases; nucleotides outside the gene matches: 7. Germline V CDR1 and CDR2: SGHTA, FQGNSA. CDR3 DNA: TGTGCCAGCAGCGTACAGGGGGAGGGGACTGAAGCTTTCTTT. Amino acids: CASSVQGEGTEAFF.

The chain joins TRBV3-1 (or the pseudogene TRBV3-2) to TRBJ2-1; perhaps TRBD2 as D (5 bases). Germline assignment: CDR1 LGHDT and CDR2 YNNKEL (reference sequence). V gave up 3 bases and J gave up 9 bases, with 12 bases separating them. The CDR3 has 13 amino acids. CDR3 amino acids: CASSHTGVGEQFF. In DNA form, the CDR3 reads TGTGCCAGCAGCCATACCGGGGTGGGTGAGCAGTTCTTC.

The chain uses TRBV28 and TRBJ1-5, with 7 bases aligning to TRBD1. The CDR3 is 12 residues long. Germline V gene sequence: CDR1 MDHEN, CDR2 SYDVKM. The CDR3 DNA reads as TGTGTATCCCAGGGGGGCAATCAGCCCCAGCATTTT. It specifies CVSQGGNQPQHF.

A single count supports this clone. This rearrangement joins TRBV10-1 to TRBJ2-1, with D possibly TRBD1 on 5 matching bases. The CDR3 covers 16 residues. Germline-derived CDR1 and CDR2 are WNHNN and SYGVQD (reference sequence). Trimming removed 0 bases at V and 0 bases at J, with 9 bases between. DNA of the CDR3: TGCGCCAGCAGTGAGTCGATCGACAGCTCCTACAATGAGCAGTTCTTC. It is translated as CASSESIDSSYNEQFF.

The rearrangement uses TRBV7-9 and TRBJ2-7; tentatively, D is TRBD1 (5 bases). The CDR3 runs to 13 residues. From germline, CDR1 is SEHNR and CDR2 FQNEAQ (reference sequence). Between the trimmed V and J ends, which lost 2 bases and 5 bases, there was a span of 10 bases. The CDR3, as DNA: TGTGCCAGCAGCTTATTAGGCAGGGACGAGCAGTACGTC. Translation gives CASSLLGRDEQYV.

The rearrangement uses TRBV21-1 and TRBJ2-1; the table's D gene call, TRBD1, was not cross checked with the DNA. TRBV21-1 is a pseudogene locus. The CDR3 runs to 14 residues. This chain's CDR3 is CASNLPDSGGEQFF. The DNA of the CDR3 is TGTGCCAGCAATCTCCCTGACTCAGGGGGTGAGCAGTTCTTC.

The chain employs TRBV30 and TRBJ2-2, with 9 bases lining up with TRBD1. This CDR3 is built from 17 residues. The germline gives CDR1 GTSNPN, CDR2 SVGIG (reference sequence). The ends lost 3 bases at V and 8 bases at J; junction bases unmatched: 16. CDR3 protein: CAWRPLITGTGRGELFF. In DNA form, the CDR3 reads TGTGCCTGGAGACCCCTCATCACCGGGACAGGGCGTGGGGAGCTGTTTTTT.

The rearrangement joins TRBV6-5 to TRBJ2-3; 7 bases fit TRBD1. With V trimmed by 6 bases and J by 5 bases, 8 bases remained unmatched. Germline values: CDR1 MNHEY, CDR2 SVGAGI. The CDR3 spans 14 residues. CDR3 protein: CASRIQTGVDTQYF. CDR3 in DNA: TGTGCCAGCAGGATTCAAACAGGGGTAGATACGCAGTATTTT.

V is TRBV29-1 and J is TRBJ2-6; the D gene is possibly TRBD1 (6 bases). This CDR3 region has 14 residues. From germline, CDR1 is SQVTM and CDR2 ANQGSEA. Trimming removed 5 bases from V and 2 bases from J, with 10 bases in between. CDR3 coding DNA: TGCAGCGTTAATACAGGGACTGGGGCCAACGTCCTGACTTTC. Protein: CSVNTGTGANVLTF.

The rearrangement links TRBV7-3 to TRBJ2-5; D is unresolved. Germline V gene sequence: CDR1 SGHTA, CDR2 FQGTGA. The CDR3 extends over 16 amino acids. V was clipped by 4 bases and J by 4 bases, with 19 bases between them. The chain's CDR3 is CASSSTGLSRRETQYF. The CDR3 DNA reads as TGTGCCAGCAGCTCTACCGGCCTGTCAAGGAGAGAGACCCAGTACTTC.

CDR3 bases: TGTGCCAGCAGCCTAAACAGGGCGGAAAATGAAAAACTGTTTTTT. This translates into CASSLNRAENEKLFF. The rearrangement joins TRBV3-1 (or the pseudogene TRBV3-2) to TRBJ1-4, with D tentatively TRBD1 (6 bases). In germline, CDR1 is LGHDT, CDR2 YNNKEL (reference sequence). The germline V and J ends were trimmed by 4 bases and 5 bases, with 14 bases remaining between them. This CDR3 is built from 15 residues.

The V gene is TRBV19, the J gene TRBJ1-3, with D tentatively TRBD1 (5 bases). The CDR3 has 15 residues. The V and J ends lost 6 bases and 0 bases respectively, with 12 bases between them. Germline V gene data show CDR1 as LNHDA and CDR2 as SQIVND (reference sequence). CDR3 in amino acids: CASRNDRPSGNTIYF. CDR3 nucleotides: TGTGCCAGTAGAAATGACAGACCCTCTGGAAACACCATATATTTT.

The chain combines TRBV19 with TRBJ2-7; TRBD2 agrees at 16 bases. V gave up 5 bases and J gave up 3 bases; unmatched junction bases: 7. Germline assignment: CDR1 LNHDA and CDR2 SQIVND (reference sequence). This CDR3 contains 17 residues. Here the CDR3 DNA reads TGTGCCAGTAGTCCGGCGGGACTAGCGGGAGGGATCTACGAGCAGTACTTC. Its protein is CASSPAGLAGGIYEQYF. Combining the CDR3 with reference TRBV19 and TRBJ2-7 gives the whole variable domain DGGITQSPKYLFRKEGQNVTLSCEQNLNHDAMYWYRQDPGQGLRLIYYSQIVNDFQKGDIAEGYSVSREKKESFPLTVTSAQKNPTAFYLCASSPAGLAGGIYEQYFGPGTRLTVT.

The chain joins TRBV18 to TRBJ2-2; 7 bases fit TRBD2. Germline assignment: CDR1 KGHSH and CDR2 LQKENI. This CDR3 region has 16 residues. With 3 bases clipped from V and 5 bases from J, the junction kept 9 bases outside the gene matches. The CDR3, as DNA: TGTGCCAGCTCACCCGGGGGACTACAAGTTACCGGGGAGCTGTTTTTT. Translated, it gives CASSPGGLQVTGELFF.

In nucleotides, the CDR3 is TGTGCCAGCAGCCCGGGACAGGATAATTCACCCCTCCACTTT. Its protein is CASSPGQDNSPLHF. The V call is TRBV6-6, the J call TRBJ1-6; 8 bases fit TRBD1. Unmatched junction bases numbered 3, after V lost 6 bases and J lost 5 bases. This CDR3 spans 14 amino acids. Germline lookup yields CDR1 MNHNY and CDR2 SVGAGI (reference sequence).

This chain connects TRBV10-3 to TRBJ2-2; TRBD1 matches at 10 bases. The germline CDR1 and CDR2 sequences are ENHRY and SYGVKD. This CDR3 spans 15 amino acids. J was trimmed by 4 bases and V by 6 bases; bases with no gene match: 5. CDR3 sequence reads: CAISSDRGSTGELFF. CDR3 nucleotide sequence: TGTGCCATCAGCTCGGACAGGGGGAGCACCGGGGAGCTGTTTTTT.